This entry lists 13 T cell receptor beta chains sequenced from one sample in a study of T cells expressing NK-cell markers (dated by TCRdb to 2018 to 2020). Libraries were prepared through 5' RACE. Sequencing relied on an Illumina HiSeq 2000. Each entry corresponds to one CDR3 protein sequence from reads that TCRdb reprocessed, and DNA is not given. This sample's table lists approximately 550,000 distinct CDR3 sequences. Jointly, the top ten make up approximately 3.6% of the sample. Material: blood T cells: a sorted CD56 or NKG2C T cell subset, CD4+ or CD8+ T cells, or bulk PBMC T cells (not recorded which). The origin of the receptors is a man between 18 and 29 years old in good health. Donor details come from another sample of the same person, matched by shared clones.

The genes are TRBV28 and TRBJ1-3; TCRdb lists TRBD1, though no DNA is available to test this call. Germline lookup yields CDR1 MDHEN and CDR2 SYDVKM. CDR3 length: 15 amino acids. CDR3: CASSLLAGAGNTIYF.

The chain has TRBV4-2 and TRBJ2-7. The CDR3 sequence is 15 residues long. Germline values: CDR1 LGHNA, CDR2 YNFKEQ. CDR3 loop: CASSQDWVTSDEQYF.

This sequence joins TRBV7-9 and TRBJ2-2; without DNA, the TCRdb call of TRBD1 cannot be checked. Looked up from germline, CDR1 is SEHNR and CDR2 is FQNEAQ (reference sequence). This CDR3 has 14 amino acids. The CDR3 spells CASSAPAGHGELFF.

The chain couples TRBV7-2 to TRBJ2-7; TCRdb proposes TRBD2, but this gene call is untestable without DNA. CDR1 and CDR2 (germline): SGHTA, FQGNSA. The CDR3 length is 15 residues. The CDR3: CASSSSGTSLYEQYF.

J is TRBJ2-1 and V is TRBV24-1; no DNA is available, so the TRBD2 call from TCRdb remains unchecked. Per the germline V gene, CDR1 is KGHDR and CDR2 is SFDVKD. CDR3 length: 19 amino acids. The CDR3 protein is CATSDFHLGDYPSYNEQFF.

This chain uses TRBV12-3 or TRBV12-4 with TRBJ2-2. The CDR3 loop spans 15 amino acids. Here the CDR3 reads CASSLRPWNTGELFF.

This chain links TRBV7-9 with TRBJ2-1; TCRdb's assignment of TRBD1 cannot be checked, as there is no DNA. The V gene's germline CDR1 is SEHNR and CDR2 FQNEAQ (reference sequence). The CDR3 consists of 17 residues. The CDR3 region is CASSPKLRQAIYNEQFF.

The CDR3 here is CASIKVPNYNEQFF. This chain uses TRBV12-3 or TRBV12-4 with TRBJ2-1. The CDR3 spans 14 residues.

This chain uses TRBV13 with TRBJ2-7; TCRdb's D call, TRBD1, is unchecked because there is no DNA. The germline CDR1 and CDR2 sequences are PRHDT and FYEKMQ (reference sequence). This CDR3 contains 16 residues. The CDR3 loop reads CASSYSQTGTDYEQYF.

The chain combines TRBV28 with TRBJ1-1; TCRdb lists TRBD1, though no DNA is available to test this call. The germline CDR1 and CDR2 sequences are MDHEN and SYDVKM. CDR3 length equals 16 residues. CDR3 loop: CASSLGGGTVNTEAFF.

The chain combines TRBV6-5 with TRBJ2-3; TCRdb reports TRBD2, a call that lacks DNA to check it against. CDR3 length: 17 amino acids. The germline CDR1 and CDR2 sequences are MNHEY and SVGAGI. CDR3 protein: CASKNPGLAVSTDTQYF.

V gene TRBV28 combines with J gene TRBJ2-5. The CDR3 has 13 residues. CDR1 MDHEN and CDR2 SYDVKM come from the germline V gene. The CDR3 spells CASSPIQVVPEYF.

This chain joins TRBV29-1 and TRBJ2-3; with no DNA, the TCRdb D assignment of TRBD2 cannot be verified. CDR3 length: 13 residues. Germline V lookup: CDR1 SQVTM, CDR2 ANQGSEA. CDR3 sequence: CSVAGGDTDTQYF.